This section outlines one T cell receptor (beta chain) sequence together with its context. The antigen is undetermined. Antigen-specific CD4+ T cells were first expanded with viral peptide pools by the ViraFEST assay and only then sequenced. Culture proceeded for about ten days, and CD4+ T cells were then isolated. Every participant took two doses of the BNT162b2 or mRNA-1273 vaccine. In the vaccine recipients, nucleocapsid antibodies were negative and there was no prior SARS-CoV-2 infection. Wells each received 1.8 million or so PBMC, cultured with 10 IU/ml IL-2 and roughly 10 ug/ml peptides. The germline V gene has CDR1 SGHNT and CDR2 YENEEA. Trimming shortened V by 8 bases and J by 2 bases, and 13 bases separated the two germline ends. The CDR3 length is 15 residues. The data were produced by immunoSEQ multiplex PCR, yet TCRdb's version contains in-frame clones alone and is incomplete. Of tens of thousands of clones in the sample, 70% to 75% were seen once.

This sample stems from a study of vaccination effects on CD4 cells after COVID-19. Overall study: Post-vaccine specimens were collected at a median of 72 days following the second dose.

Findings and limits, study-wide: From healthy vaccinees, only 1 of 255 vaccine-induced clones also reacted to common cold coronaviruses.

The V gene is TRBV11-3, the J gene TRBJ2-6; D might be TRBD1 (7 bases). The sample consisted of CD4+ T cells from PBMCs cultured with SARS-CoV-2 spike peptides, taken after COVID-19 vaccination. The source of this sequence is a human donor who received a COVID-19 vaccine. The CDR3 region is CASSAGGTGANVLTF. CDR3 nucleotide sequence: TGTGCCAGCTCGGCAGGGGGGACTGGGGCCAACGTCCTGACTTTC.